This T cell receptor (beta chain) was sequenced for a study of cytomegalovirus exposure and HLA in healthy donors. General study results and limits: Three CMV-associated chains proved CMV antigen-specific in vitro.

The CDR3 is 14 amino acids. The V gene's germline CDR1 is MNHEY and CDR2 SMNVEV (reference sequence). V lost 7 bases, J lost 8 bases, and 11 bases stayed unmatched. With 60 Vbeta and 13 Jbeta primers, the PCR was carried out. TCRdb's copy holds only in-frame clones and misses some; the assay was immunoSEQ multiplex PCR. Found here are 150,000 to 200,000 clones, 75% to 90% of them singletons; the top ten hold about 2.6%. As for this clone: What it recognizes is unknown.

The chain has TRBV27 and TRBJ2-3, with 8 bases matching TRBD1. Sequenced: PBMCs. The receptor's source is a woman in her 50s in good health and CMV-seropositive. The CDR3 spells CASKRQGGQGTQYF. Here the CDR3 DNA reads TGTGCCAGCAAAAGACAGGGAGGACAGGGTACGCAGTATTTT.